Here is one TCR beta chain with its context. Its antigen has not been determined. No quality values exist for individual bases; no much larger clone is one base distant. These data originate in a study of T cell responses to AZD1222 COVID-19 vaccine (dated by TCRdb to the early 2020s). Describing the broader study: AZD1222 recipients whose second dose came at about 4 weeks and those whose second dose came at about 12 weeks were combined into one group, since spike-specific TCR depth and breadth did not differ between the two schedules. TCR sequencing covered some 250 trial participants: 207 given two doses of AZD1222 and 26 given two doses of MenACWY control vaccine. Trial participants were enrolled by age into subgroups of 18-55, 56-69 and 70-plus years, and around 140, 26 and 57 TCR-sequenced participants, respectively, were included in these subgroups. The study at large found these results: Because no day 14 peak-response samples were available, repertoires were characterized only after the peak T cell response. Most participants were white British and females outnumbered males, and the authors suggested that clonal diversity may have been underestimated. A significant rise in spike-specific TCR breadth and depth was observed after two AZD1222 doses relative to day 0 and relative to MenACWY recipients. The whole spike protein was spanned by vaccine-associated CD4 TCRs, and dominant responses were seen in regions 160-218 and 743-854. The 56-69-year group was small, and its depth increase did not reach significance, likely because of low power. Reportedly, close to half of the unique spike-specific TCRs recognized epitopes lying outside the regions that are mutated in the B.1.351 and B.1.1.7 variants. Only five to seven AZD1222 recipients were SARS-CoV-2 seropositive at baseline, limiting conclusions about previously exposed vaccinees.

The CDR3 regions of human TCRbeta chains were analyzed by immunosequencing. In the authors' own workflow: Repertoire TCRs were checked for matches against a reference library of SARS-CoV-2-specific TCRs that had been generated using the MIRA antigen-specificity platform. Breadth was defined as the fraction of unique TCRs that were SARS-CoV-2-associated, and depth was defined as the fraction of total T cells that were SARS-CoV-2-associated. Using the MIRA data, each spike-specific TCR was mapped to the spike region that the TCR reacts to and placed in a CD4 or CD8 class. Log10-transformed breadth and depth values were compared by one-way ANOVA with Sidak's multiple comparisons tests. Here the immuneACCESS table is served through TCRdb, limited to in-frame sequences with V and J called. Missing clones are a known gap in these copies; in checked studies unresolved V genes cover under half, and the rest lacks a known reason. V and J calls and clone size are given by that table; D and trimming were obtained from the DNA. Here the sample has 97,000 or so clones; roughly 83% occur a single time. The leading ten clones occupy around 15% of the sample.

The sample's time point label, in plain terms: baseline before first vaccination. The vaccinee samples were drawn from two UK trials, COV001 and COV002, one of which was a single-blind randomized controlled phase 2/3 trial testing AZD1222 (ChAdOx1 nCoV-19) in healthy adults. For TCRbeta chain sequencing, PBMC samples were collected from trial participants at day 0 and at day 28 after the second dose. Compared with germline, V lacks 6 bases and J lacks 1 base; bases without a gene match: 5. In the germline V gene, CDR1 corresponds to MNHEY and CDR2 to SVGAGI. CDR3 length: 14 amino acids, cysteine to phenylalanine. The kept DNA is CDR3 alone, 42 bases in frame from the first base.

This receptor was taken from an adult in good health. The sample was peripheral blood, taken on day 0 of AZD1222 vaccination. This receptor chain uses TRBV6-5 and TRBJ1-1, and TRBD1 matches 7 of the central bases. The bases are TGTGCCAGCAGCGCACAGGGGTCGAACACTGAAGCTTTCTTT. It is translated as CASSAQGSNTEAFF.